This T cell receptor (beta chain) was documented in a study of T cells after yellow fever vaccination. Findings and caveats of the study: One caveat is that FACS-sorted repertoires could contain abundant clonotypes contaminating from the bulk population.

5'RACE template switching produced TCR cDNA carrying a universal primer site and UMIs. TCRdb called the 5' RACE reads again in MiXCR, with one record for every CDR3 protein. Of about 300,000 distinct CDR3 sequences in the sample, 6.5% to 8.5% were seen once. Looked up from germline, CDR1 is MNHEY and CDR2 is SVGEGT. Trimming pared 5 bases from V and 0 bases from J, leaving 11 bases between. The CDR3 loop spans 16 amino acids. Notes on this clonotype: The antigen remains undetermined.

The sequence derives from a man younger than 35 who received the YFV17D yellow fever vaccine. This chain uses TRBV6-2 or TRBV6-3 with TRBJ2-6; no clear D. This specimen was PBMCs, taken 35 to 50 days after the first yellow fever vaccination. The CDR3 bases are TGTGCCAGCAGTCTGGAGCAAAACTCTGGGGCCAACGTCCTGACTTTC. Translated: CASSLEQNSGANVLTF.